This TCR beta chain was identified during a study of persistence of HIV-infected CD4 T cells (dated by TCRdb to 2020 to 2022). Regarding the study in general: Participants had been on suppressive ART for a median of 8 years. Peripheral blood samples of up to 180 mL were obtained at multiple time points, with the exception of a couple of participants, for whom leukapheresis was performed at a single time point. Anti-CD3/anti-CD28 stimulation activated a higher proportion of cells, with a lower memory fraction, than antigen stimulation. CMV- and HIV-1 Gag-responding CD4+ T cells were isolated from ART-treated individuals so that antigen-driven clonal expansion of HIV-1-infected cells could be examined. The clonality of all cells in each sorted population was assessed by TCRbeta sequencing, whereas the clonality of infected cells was assessed by proviral sequencing. Cross-participant TCR cluster analysis included 8 or 9 participants for CMV and about 7 participants for Gag.

Findings and caveats that apply to the study as a whole: Within the same sorted populations, how oligoclonal the TCRs were correlated with how oligoclonal the proviruses were. Because the TCR analyses were done in bulk, restricting them to just the rare CMV-responding cells that actually carried HIV-1 proviruses was not possible. Only a small number of individuals took part in the study, and only a limited range of antigens was tested. TCRbeta richness in CMV- and Gag-responding cells was significantly lower than in anti-CD3/anti-CD28-responding cells; CMV-responding cells had higher oligoclonality than CD3/CD28-stimulated and Gag-responding cells. Antigen-responding cells were enriched for degenerate expanded CDR3beta sequences, which suggests convergent selection of CD4+ responses to CMV and Gag.

There are 13 amino acids in the CDR3, from cysteine to phenylalanine inclusive. Only CDR3 DNA is held: 39 bases, read in frame from base 1. CDR1 and CDR2 (SGHRS, YFSETQ) derive from the germline V gene. Trimming removed 4 bases from V and 2 bases from J; the gene matches leave 2 bases unexplained. The sample's treatment or condition, from its label and the paper: suppressive antiretroviral therapy. As a nonspecific positive control representing the CD4+ T cell repertoire, cells were stimulated with anti-CD3/anti-CD28 magnetic beads. Responding CD4+ T cells were sorted on the basis of upregulation of both CD40 ligand and CD69. Participants were HIV-1-infected adults who started suppressive ART during chronic infection. Plasma HIV-1 RNA had been undetectable (below 50 copies/mL) in participants for at least 4 years. To be included, a participant needed positive CMV serology and a CD4+ T cell count above 400 cells/uL. Before stimulation, PBMCs were isolated using density centrifugation and depleted of CD8+ T cells. For about 17 hours, the CD8-depleted PBMCs were stimulated with anti-CD28/CD49d costimulation, a CD40-blocking antibody, and enfuvirtide to prevent new infections. Cell sorting was done on a Beckman Coulter MoFlo Legacy or XDP sorter, and dead cells were excluded with propidium iodide. Genomic DNA was extracted with the QIAamp DNA Mini Kit for samples above one million cells, otherwise with the Quick-DNA Microprep Kit.

The immunoSEQ hsTCRB assay version 4, run in survey mode, was used to sequence TCRbeta repertoires from genomic DNA. Genomic DNA was diluted to about 9.1 ng/uL, using up to about 1 ug per sample for TCRbeta sequencing. The paper's processing steps were these. ImmunoSeq Analyzer 3.0 was used for analysis of TCRbeta data, and diversity was computed on productive nucleotide rearrangements. Using the Immunarch R package, lower-bound TCR diversity was estimated with the improved Chao index and clonality was estimated with the Gini coefficient. When different nucleotide rearrangements encoded the same CDR3beta amino acid sequence, each rearrangement was treated as a distinct clonotype. Differential abundance analysis found TCRbeta sequences that were significantly enriched in antigen-responding cells compared with anti-CD3/anti-CD28-activated cells. Using predicted peptide-MHC specificity as the basis, GLIPH2 grouped TCRs into clusters, both for each participant individually and for the merged data sets that combined participants. Not all clones reach the TCRdb copy of this immuneACCESS table, which keeps in-frame sequences only. Checked studies attribute under half of the gap to unresolved V genes and leave the rest unexplained. V, J and clone size derive from that table, while D and trimming were established from the DNA sequence. The sample table shows some 50,000 clones, and 80% to 90% are seen once. Clones ranked in the top ten supply 2.5% to 4% of the sample.

Details on this clone: Its antigen has not been determined. Base qualities are not at hand, and no much larger clone is one base apart.

The sample was CD4+ T cells sorted from PBMCs after approximately 20-hour stimulation, taken from a patient who received antiretroviral therapy. Explained via the paper, the cell subset or site label denotes: CD40L+CD69+ CD4 T cells responding to anti-CD3/anti-CD28 beads, representing the overall repertoire. The sequence links TRBV5-1 to TRBJ1-1; the junction holds 7 bases that match TRBD1. This receptor was identified in an adult woman with HIV who was CMV-seropositive. In nucleotides, the sequence is TGCGCCAGCAGCCCAGGGGGTAACACTGAAGCTTTCTTT. Its translation is CASSPGGNTEAFF.